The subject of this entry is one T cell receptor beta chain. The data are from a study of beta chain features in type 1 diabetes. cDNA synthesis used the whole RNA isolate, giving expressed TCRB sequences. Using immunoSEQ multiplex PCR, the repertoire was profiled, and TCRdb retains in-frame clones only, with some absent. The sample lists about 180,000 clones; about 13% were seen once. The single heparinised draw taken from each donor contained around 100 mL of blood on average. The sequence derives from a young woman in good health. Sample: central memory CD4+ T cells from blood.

The CDR3 coding sequence is TGTGCCAGCAGCCGAAGACTAGCGGGGACGCAAGAGACCCAGTACTTC. This sequence encodes CASSRRLAGTQETQYF. V is TRBV5-4 and J is TRBJ2-5, with 11 bases that match TRBD2. The V and J ends lost 4 bases and 2 bases, in that order; junction bases with no gene match: 7. CDR1 is SGHNT, CDR2 YYREEE, per germline (reference sequence). The CDR3 covers 16 residues.